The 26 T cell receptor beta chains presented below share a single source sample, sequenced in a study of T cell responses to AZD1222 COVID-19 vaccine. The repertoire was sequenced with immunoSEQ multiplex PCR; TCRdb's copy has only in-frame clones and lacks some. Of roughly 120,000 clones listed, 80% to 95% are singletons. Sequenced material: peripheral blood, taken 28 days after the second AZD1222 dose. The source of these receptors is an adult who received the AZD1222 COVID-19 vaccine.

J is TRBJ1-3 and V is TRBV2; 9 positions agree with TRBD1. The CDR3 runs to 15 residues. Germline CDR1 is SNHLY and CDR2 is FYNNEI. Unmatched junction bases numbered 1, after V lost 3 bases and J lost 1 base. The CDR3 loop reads CASSEDRGSGNTIYF. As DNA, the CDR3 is TGTGCCAGCAGTGAGGACAGGGGATCTGGAAACACCATATATTTT.

CDR3 DNA sequence: TGCGCCAGCAGTCCCTACCGCGGTCTAGGACCCTACGAGCAGTACTTC. It codes for CASSPYRGLGPYEQYF. This chain links TRBV23-1 with TRBJ2-7, with D unresolved. TRBV23-1 is known as an ORF, though its function is uncertain. The length of the CDR3 is 16 residues. Trimming pared 4 bases from V and 2 bases from J, leaving 18 bases between.

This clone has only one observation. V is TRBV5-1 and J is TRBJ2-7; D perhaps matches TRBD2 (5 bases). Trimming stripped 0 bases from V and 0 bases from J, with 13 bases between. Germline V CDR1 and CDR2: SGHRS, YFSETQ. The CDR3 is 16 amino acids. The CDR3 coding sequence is TGCGCCAGCAGCTTGGGAGGGCGGCTTAGCTCCTACGAGCAGTACTTC. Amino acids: CASSLGGRLSSYEQYF.

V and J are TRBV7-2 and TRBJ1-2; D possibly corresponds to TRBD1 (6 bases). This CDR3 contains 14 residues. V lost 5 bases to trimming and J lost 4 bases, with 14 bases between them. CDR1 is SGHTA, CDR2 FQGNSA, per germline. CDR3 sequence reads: CASSGGAVVYGYTF. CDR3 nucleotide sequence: TGTGCCAGCAGCGGGGGGGCAGTAGTCTATGGCTACACCTTC.

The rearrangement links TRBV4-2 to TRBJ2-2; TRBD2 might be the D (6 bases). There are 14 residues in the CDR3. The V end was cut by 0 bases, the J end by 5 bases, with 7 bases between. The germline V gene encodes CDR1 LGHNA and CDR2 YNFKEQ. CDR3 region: CASSQDRGTGELFF. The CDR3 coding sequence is TGTGCCAGCAGCCAAGATCGGGGGACCGGGGAGCTGTTTTTT.

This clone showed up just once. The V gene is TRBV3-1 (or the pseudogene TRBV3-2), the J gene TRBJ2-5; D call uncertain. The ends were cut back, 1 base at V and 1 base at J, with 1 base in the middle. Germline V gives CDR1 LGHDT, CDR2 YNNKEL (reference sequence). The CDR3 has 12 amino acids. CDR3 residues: CASSQAQETQYF. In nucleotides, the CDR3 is TGTGCCAGCAGCCAAGCCCAAGAGACCCAGTACTTC.

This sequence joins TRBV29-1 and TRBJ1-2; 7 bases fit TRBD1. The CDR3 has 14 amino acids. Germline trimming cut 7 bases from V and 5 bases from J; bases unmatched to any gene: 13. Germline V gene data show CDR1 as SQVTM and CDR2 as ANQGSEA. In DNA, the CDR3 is TGCAGCGCGGCGCGACAGGGTGGAGGGTATGGCTACACCTTC. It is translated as CSAARQGGGYGYTF.

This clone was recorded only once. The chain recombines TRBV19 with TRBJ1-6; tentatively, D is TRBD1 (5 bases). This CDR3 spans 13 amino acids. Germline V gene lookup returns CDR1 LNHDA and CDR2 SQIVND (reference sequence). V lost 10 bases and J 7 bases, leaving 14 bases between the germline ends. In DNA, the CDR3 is TGTGCCACCGGTGGCAGGGCGAATTCACCCCTCCACTTT. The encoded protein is CATGGRANSPLHF.

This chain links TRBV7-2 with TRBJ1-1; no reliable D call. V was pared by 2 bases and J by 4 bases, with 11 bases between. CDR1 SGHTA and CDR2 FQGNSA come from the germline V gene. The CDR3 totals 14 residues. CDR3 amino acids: CASSLTELGTEAFF. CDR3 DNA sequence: TGTGCCAGCAGCTTAACGGAGCTGGGCACTGAAGCTTTCTTT.

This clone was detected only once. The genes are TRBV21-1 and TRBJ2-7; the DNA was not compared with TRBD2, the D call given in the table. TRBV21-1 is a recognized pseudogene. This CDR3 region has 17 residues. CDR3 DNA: TGTGCCAGCAGCACCCCGAACCAGCGGGGGCCCTCCTACGAGCAGTACTTC. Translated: CASSTPNQRGPSYEQYF.

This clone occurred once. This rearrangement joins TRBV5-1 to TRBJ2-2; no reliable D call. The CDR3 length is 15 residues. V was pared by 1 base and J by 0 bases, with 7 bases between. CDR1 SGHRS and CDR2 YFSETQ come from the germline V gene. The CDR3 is CASSLRGTNTGELFF. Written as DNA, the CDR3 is TGCGCCAGCAGCTTGCGCGGTACGAACACCGGGGAGCTGTTTTTT. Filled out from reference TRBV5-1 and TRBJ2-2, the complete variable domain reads KAGVTQTPRYLIKTRGQQVTLSCSPISGHRSVSWYQQTPGQGLQFLFEYFSETQRNKGNFPGRFSGRQFSNSRSEMNVSTLELGDSALYLCASSLRGTNTGELFFGEGSRLTVL.

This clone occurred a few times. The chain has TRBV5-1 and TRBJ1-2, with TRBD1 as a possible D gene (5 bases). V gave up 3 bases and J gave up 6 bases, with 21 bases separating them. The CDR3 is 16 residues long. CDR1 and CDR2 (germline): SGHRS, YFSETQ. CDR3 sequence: CASSSYLDTVGDGYTF. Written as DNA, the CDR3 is TGCGCCAGCAGCTCCTACTTAGACACCGTGGGGGATGGCTACACCTTC.

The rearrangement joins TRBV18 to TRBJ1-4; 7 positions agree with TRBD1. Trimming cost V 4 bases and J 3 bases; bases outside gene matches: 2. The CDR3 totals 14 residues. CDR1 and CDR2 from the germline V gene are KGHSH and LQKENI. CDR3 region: CASSQGTANEKLFF. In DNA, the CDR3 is TGTGCCAGCTCACAAGGGACAGCTAATGAAAAACTGTTTTTT.

The chain's CDR3 is CASSEALGGTGELFF. The CDR3 DNA reads TGTGCCAGCAGTGAAGCGCTAGGAGGGACCGGGGAGCTGTTTTTT. The V call is TRBV6-1, the J call TRBJ2-2; possible D gene TRBD2, 6 bases. Deletions cut 0 bases from V and 5 bases from J, with 10 bases between. Per the germline V gene, CDR1 is MNHNS and CDR2 is SASEGT. This CDR3 spans 15 amino acids.

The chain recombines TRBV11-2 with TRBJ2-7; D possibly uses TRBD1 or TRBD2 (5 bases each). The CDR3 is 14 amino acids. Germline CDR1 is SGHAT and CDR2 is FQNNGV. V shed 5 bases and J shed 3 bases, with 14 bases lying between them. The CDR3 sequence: CASSEGPGIYEQYF. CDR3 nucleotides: TGTGCCAGCAGCGAGGGGCCAGGGATCTACGAGCAGTACTTC.

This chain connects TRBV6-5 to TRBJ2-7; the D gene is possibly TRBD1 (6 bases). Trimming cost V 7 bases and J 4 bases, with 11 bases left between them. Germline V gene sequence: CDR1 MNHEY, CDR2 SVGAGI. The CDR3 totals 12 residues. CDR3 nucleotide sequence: TGTGCCAGCACACAGGGTTCGTACGAGCAGTACTTC. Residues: CASTQGSYEQYF.

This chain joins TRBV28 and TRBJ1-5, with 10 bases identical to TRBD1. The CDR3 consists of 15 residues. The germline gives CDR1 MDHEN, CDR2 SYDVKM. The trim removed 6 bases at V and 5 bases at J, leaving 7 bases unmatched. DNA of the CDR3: TGTGCCAGCAGCCCCGGGACAGGGGTCCATCAGCCCCAGCATTTT. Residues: CASSPGTGVHQPQHF. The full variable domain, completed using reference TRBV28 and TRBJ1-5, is DVKVTQSSRYLVKRTGEKVFLECVQDMDHENMFWYRQDPGLGLRLIYFSYDVKMKEKGDIPEGYSVSREKKERFSLILESASTNQTSMYLCASSPGTGVHQPQHFGDGTRLSIL.

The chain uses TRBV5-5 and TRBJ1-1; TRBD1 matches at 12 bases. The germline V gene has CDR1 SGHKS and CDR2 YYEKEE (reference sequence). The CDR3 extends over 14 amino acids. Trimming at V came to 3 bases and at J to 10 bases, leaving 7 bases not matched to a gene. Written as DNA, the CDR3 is TGTGCCAGCAGCTGGGGACAGGGGGCAGACAGAGCTTTCTTT. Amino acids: CASSWGQGADRAFF.

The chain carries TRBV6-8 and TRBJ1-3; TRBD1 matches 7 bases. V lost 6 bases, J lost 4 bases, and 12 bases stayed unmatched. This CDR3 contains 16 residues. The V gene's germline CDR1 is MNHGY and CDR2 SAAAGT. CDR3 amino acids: CASRKKTGLRGNTIYF. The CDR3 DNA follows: TGTGCCAGCAGGAAAAAGACAGGGCTACGCGGAAACACCATATATTTT.

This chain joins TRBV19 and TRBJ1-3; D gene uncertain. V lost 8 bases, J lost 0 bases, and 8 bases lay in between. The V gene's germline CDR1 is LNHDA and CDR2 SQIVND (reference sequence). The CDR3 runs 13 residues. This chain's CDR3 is CASWDHSGNTIYF. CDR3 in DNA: TGTGCCAGTTGGGATCACTCTGGAAACACCATATATTTT.

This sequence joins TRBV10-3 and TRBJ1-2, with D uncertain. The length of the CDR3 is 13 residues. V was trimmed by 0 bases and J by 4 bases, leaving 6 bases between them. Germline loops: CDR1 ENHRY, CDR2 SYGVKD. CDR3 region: CAISESALYGYTF. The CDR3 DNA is TGTGCCATCAGTGAGTCGGCCCTCTATGGCTACACCTTC.

CDR3 sequence reads: CASSYSGRYNYEQYF. DNA for the CDR3: TGTGCCAGCAGTTACTCGGGACGGTACAACTACGAGCAGTACTTC. The chain employs TRBV6-6 and TRBJ2-7; either TRBD1 or TRBD2 may supply D (5 bases each). The CDR3 consists of 15 residues. Looked up from germline, CDR1 is MNHNY and CDR2 is SVGAGI (reference sequence). V was clipped by 0 bases and J by 3 bases, with 12 bases between them.

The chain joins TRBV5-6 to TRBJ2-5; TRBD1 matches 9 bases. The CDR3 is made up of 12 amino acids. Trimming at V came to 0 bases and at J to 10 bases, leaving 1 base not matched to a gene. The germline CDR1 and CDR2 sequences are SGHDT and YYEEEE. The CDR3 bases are TGTGCCAGCAGCTTGGGGGACAGGGACCAGTACTTC. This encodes CASSLGDRDQYF.

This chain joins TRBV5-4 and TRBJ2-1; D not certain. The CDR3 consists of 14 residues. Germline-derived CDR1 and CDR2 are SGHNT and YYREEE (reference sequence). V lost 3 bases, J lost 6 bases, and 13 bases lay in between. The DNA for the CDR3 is TGTGCCAGCAGCTCCGGCGCCGGCCGCAATGAGCAGTTCTTC. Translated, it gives CASSSGAGRNEQFF. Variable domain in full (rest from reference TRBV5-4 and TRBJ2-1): ETGVTQSPTHLIKTRGQQVTLRCSSQSGHNTVSWYQQALGQGPQFIFQYYREEENGRGNFPPRFSGLQFPNYSSELNVNALELDDSALYLCASSSGAGRNEQFFGPGTRLTVL.

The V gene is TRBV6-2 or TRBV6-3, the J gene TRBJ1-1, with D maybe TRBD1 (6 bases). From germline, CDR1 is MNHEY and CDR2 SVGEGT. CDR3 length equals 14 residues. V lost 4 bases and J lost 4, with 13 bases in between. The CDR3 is CASSFQQGVTEAFF. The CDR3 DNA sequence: TGTGCCAGCAGTTTCCAACAGGGAGTCACTGAAGCTTTCTTT.

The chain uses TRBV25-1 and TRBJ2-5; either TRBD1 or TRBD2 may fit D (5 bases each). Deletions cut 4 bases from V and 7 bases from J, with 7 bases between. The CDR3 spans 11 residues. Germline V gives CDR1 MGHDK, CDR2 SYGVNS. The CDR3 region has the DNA TGTGCCAGCAGTGGGGGACGGACCCAGTACTTC. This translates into CASSGGRTQYF.